This TCR beta chain was identified during a study of blood T cell repertoires in COVID-19. TCRdb's copy holds only in-frame clones and misses some; the assay was immunoSEQ multiplex PCR. The sample gives about 57,000 clones, 79% of which show up once; 32% is in the top ten. Germline values: CDR1 SGHAT, CDR2 FQNNGV. V shed 5 bases and J 2 bases; nucleotides not matched to a gene: 10. The CDR3 length is 18 residues. The sequencing input was peripheral blood. The TCR sequence derives from a human donor in a cohort sampled during active COVID-19. The rearrangement uses TRBV11-2 and TRBJ2-1, with 12 nucleotides matching TRBD2. This CDR3 is CASSPKRRLAGAYNEQFF. The CDR3 region has the DNA TGTGCCAGCAGCCCGAAGAGACGACTAGCGGGAGCCTACAATGAGCAGTTCTTC.